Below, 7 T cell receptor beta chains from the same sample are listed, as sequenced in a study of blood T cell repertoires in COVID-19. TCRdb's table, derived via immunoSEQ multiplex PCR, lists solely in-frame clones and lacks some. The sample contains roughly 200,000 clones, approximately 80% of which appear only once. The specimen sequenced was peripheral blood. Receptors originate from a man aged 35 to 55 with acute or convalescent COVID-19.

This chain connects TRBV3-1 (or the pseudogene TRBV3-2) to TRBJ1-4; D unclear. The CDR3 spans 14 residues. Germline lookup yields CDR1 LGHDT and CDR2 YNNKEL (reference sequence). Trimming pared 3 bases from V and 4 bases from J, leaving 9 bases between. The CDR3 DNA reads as TGTGCCAGCAGCCACACATCGAATAATGAAAAACTGTTTTTT. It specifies CASSHTSNNEKLFF.

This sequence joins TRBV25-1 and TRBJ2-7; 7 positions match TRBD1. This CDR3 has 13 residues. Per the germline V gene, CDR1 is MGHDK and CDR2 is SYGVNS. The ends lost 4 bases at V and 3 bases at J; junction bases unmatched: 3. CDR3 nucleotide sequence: TGTGCCAGCAGTGGGACAGGATTCTACGAGCAGTACTTC. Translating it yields CASSGTGFYEQYF.

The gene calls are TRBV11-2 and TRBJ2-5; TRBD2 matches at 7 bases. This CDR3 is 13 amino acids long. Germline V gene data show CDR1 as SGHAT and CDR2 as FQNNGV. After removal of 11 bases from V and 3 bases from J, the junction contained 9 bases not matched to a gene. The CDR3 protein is CAGAAGEKETQYF. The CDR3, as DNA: TGTGCCGGGGCGGCGGGAGAGAAAGAGACCCAGTACTTC.

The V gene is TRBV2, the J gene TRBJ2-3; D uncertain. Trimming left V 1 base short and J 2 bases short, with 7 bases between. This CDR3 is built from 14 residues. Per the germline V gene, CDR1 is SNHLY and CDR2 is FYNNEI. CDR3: CASSEETLTDTQYF. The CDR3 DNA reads TGTGCCAGCAGTGAAGAGACTCTCACAGATACGCAGTATTTT. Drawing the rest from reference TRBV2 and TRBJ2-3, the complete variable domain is EPEVTQTPSHQVTQMGQEVILRCVPISNHLYFYWYRQILGQKVEFLVSFYNNEISEKSEIFDDQFSVERPDGSNFTLKIRSTKLEDSAMYFCASSEETLTDTQYFGPGTRLTVL.

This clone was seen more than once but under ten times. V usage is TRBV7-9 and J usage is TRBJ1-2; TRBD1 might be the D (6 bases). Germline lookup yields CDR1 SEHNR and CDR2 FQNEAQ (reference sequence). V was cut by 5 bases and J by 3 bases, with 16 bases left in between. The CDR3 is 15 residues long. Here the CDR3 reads CASSPLGGPHYGYTF. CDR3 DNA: TGTGCCAGCAGCCCATTGGGGGGGCCCCACTATGGCTACACCTTC.

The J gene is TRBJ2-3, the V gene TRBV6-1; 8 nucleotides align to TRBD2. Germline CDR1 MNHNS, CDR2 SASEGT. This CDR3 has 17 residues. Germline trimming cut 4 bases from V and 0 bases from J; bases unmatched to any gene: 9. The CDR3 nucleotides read TGTGCCAGCAGTGCACGGAAGGGACTAGGTAGCACAGATACGCAGTATTTT. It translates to CASSARKGLGSTDTQYF.

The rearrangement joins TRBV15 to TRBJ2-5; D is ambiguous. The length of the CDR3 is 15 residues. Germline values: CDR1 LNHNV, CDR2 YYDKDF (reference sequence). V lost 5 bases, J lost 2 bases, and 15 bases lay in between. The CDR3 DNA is TGTGCCACCAGCGAAAGCTCCGGTCCACAAGAGACCCAGTACTTC. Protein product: CATSESSGPQETQYF.